This T cell receptor (beta chain) was sequenced in a study of early T cells in non-severe SARS-CoV-2 infection. On the study more broadly: Unsorted whole-blood RNA was sequenced in bulk, leaving chains unpaired. The study's findings and limits: The VDJdb matching leaned toward anti-spike CD8 responses and overlooked private and CD4 specificities.

TCRdb re-called the 5' RACE reads through MiXCR, storing one row per CDR3 protein. The repertoire holds 32,000 or so distinct CDR3 sequences, with over 4.5% as singletons. CDR3 size: 16 residues. Trimming took 2 bases from V and 1 from J, leaving 12 bases between them. Germline V gives CDR1 SGHVS, CDR2 FQNEAQ. This clonotype was counted only a few times. As yet, its antigen is unknown. The V gene is TRBV7-8, the J gene TRBJ1-5; a weak D match, TRBD1 (5 bases). The sequencing input was whole blood. The receptor was derived from an adult who was a healthcare worker with PCR-confirmed SARS-CoV-2 infection or an uninfected control (not recorded which). The CDR3 DNA sequence: TGTGCCAGCAGCTTAAGCCTATGGGACAGCAATCAGCCCCAGCATTTT. Translated, it gives CASSLSLWDSNQPQHF. Supplemented by reference TRBV7-8 and TRBJ1-5, the full variable domain reads GAGVSQSPRYKVAKRGQDVALRCDPISGHVSLFWYQQALGQGPEFLTYFQNEAQLDKSGLPSDRFFAERPEGSVSTLKIQRTQQEDSAVYLCASSLSLWDSNQPQHFGDGTRLSIL.